The 21 T cell receptor beta chains below all came from one sample that was sequenced in a study of control samples from healthy donors and cancer patients. The repertoire was sequenced with immunoSEQ multiplex PCR; TCRdb's copy has only in-frame clones and lacks some. The data show 100,000 or so clones, with 70% to 90% seen just once and over 1% held by the top ten. The sample comprised blood. The receptor source for this set is a woman in her fifties or sixties in good health.

This clone was observed a single time. The V call is TRBV28, the J call TRBJ1-1; D call uncertain. The V and J ends lost 7 bases and 1 base respectively, with 4 bases between them. The CDR3 spans 11 residues. CDR1 and CDR2 from the germline V gene are MDHEN and SYDVKM. The CDR3 sequence is CASTQNTEAFF. Written as DNA, the CDR3 is TGTGCCAGCACGCAGAACACTGAAGCTTTCTTT.

This rearrangement joins TRBV29-1 to TRBJ1-1; the D is unclear. Germline-derived CDR1 and CDR2 are SQVTM and ANQGSEA. V lost 6 bases and J 5 bases, leaving 19 bases between the germline ends. This CDR3 region has 14 residues. CDR3: CSVDTLTVGTEAFF. As DNA, the CDR3 is TGCAGCGTCGATACCTTAACGGTTGGGACTGAAGCTTTCTTT.

The chain employs TRBV6-5 and TRBJ1-1, with D possibly matching TRBD1 (6 bases). The CDR3 length is 15 residues. From germline, CDR1 is MNHEY and CDR2 SVGAGI. V lost 7 bases, J lost 0 bases, and 15 bases lay in between. The CDR3 sequence: CASTQRGAMNTEAFF. The CDR3, as DNA: TGTGCCAGCACCCAGAGGGGGGCGATGAACACTGAAGCTTTCTTT.

The V gene is TRBV5-1, the J gene TRBJ2-7; the match to TRBD2 covers 9 bases. Trimming took 3 bases from V and 0 from J; bases not matched to a gene: 4. The CDR3 runs 15 residues. Germline-derived CDR1 and CDR2 are SGHRS and YFSETQ. CDR3 sequence reads: CASSYGLASSYEQYF. Written as DNA, the CDR3 is TGCGCCAGCAGCTATGGACTAGCGTCCTCCTACGAGCAGTACTTC. The complete variable domain, with remaining parts taken from reference TRBV5-1 and TRBJ2-7, reads KAGVTQTPRYLIKTRGQQVTLSCSPISGHRSVSWYQQTPGQGLQFLFEYFSETQRNKGNFPGRFSGRQFSNSRSEMNVSTLELGDSALYLCASSYGLASSYEQYFGPGTRLTVT.

V and J are TRBV19 and TRBJ2-1; the D gene could be TRBD1 or TRBD2 (6 bases each). The ends were cut back, 5 bases at V and 4 bases at J, with 21 bases in the middle. The CDR3 is made up of 17 amino acids. Germline values: CDR1 LNHDA, CDR2 SQIVND (reference sequence). The CDR3 bases are TGTGCCAGTAGTCTGTGGGGGGCGACTACGTCTTACAATGAGCAGTTCTTC. This gives the protein CASSLWGATTSYNEQFF. The full variable domain, with the rest looked up from reference TRBV19 and TRBJ2-1, is DGGITQSPKYLFRKEGQNVTLSCEQNLNHDAMYWYRQDPGQGLRLIYYSQIVNDFQKGDIAEGYSVSREKKESFPLTVTSAQKNPTAFYLCASSLWGATTSYNEQFFGPGTRLTVL.

The rearrangement links TRBV4-3 to TRBJ1-4; weak D call: TRBD1 (5 bases). Per the germline V gene, CDR1 is LGHNA and CDR2 is YSLEER. The CDR3 length is 16 residues. Trimming took 0 bases from V and 2 from J, leaving 10 bases between them. The CDR3 DNA follows: TGCGCCAGCAGCCAAGAGGCTGGGGCTACTAATGAAAAACTGTTTTTT. It encodes CASSQEAGATNEKLFF.

The V and J genes are TRBV9 and TRBJ1-5, with D hard to call. Trimming removed 0 bases at V and 1 base at J, with 2 bases between. CDR3 length: 13 amino acids. Germline V lookup: CDR1 SGDLS, CDR2 YYNGEE. The CDR3 DNA is TGTGCCAGCAGCGTAGGCAGCAATCAGCCCCAGCATTTT. Translating gives CASSVGSNQPQHF.

V and J are TRBV7-2 and TRBJ2-1, with 8 nucleotides matching TRBD2. This CDR3 contains 16 residues. The V gene's germline CDR1 is SGHTA and CDR2 FQGNSA. The ends lost 3 bases at V and 0 bases at J; junction bases unmatched: 4. The CDR3 here is CASSFSGASSYNEQFF. Here the CDR3 DNA reads TGTGCCAGCAGCTTTAGCGGGGCCAGCTCCTACAATGAGCAGTTCTTC.

V and J are TRBV9 and TRBJ2-2; TRBD2 aligns across 9 bases. Germline V gene sequence: CDR1 SGDLS, CDR2 YYNGEE. The V gene end was trimmed by 4 bases and the J gene end by 7 bases; junction bases not matched to a gene: 14. CDR3 length: 17 residues. CDR3 bases: TGTGCCAGCAGCTCAACCCTCTGGCGGGGGGGCAGCGGGGAGCTGTTTTTT. Amino acid sequence: CASSSTLWRGGSGELFF.

The rearrangement links TRBV6-6 to TRBJ1-2; D call uncertain. CDR1 and CDR2 from the germline V gene are MNHNY and SVGAGI (reference sequence). Trimming removed 1 base at V and 4 bases at J, with 13 bases between. The length of the CDR3 is 15 residues. The CDR3 reads CASSYFKASSYGYTF. The CDR3 nucleotides are TGTGCCAGCAGTTACTTCAAAGCGAGCTCCTATGGCTACACCTTC.

The genes are TRBV6-5 and TRBJ1-3; possibly TRBD1 for D (5 bases). CDR3 length equals 15 residues. Germline V gene lookup returns CDR1 MNHEY and CDR2 SVGAGI. The V and J ends lost 2 bases and 1 base respectively, with 9 bases between them. This CDR3 reads CASSYDGGSGNTIYF. The CDR3 region has the DNA TGTGCCAGCAGTTACGACGGGGGTTCTGGAAACACCATATATTTT.

The chain combines TRBV6-5 with TRBJ2-1, with D possibly matching TRBD2 (6 bases). From germline, CDR1 is MNHEY and CDR2 SVGAGI. The CDR3 totals 13 residues. V lost 10 bases to trimming and J lost 6 bases, with 16 bases between them. In DNA form, the CDR3 reads TGTGCCATCTCCGTGGAGGGCCTCAATGAGCAGTTCTTC. Translating it yields CAISVEGLNEQFF.

The V and J genes are TRBV7-6 and TRBJ2-1; 14 nucleotides line up with TRBD2. With V trimmed by 5 bases and J by 0 bases, 6 bases remained unmatched. The CDR3 spans 18 residues. Germline values: CDR1 SGHVS, CDR2 FNYEAQ. CDR3 DNA: TGTGCCAGCAGCGGCGGGACTAGCGGGAGAAGCTCCTACAATGAGCAGTTCTTC. Its protein is CASSGGTSGRSSYNEQFF.

This sequence joins TRBV7-2 and TRBJ2-1; D is perhaps TRBD2 (7 bases). The CDR3 sequence is 19 residues long. V was cut by 4 bases and J by 7 bases, with 29 bases left in between. Germline-derived CDR1 and CDR2 are SGHTA and FQGNSA. CDR3 nucleotide sequence: TGTGCCAGCAGCTCCTCTTCTAACGGGAAGGGGGAGGGGGGAAATGAGCAGTTCTTC. Protein product: CASSSSSNGKGEGGNEQFF.

The gene calls are TRBV6-2 or TRBV6-3 and TRBJ2-1; D possibly corresponds to TRBD1 (5 bases). The V gene lost 2 bases and the J gene lost 10 bases, with 15 bases spanning the gap. This CDR3 has 14 amino acids. Germline V lookup: CDR1 MNHEY, CDR2 SVGEGT. The CDR3, as DNA: TGTGCCAGCAGTTACGGGGCCCCGGCAGGGGAGCAGTTCTTC. Encoded protein: CASSYGAPAGEQFF.

V usage is TRBV29-1 and J usage is TRBJ1-4; 8 nucleotides line up with TRBD1. CDR1 is SQVTM, CDR2 ANQGSEA, per germline. The CDR3 has 15 amino acids. With 4 bases clipped from V and 7 bases from J, the junction kept 11 bases outside the gene matches. CDR3 in amino acids: CSVGRSGTGSEKLFF. The CDR3 nucleotides are TGCAGCGTTGGACGATCCGGGACAGGTTCTGAAAAACTGTTTTTT.

As concerns this clone: Other nucleotide sequences from this sample produce the same CDR3. This chain uses TRBV3-1 (or the pseudogene TRBV3-2) with TRBJ2-5; 13 bases match TRBD2. Germline V gene sequence: CDR1 LGHDT, CDR2 YNNKEL (reference sequence). J lost 5 bases, V lost 1 base, and 7 bases had no gene match. The CDR3 is 17 amino acids. The CDR3 loop reads CASSQGLAGGRGETQYF. CDR3 in DNA: TGTGCCAGCAGCCAAGGACTAGCGGGGGGCCGGGGTGAGACCCAGTACTTC.

The rearrangement links TRBV14 to TRBJ1-6; TRBD1 is a possible D gene (5 bases). CDR1 and CDR2 from the germline V gene are SGHDN and FVKESK. V lost 2 bases to trimming and J lost 7 bases, with 12 bases between them. The CDR3 runs 15 residues. CDR3 sequence: CASSQSVRGNSPLHF. The CDR3 DNA is TGTGCCAGCAGCCAAAGTGTGAGGGGCAATTCACCCCTCCACTTT.

The rearrangement uses TRBV6-2 or TRBV6-3 and TRBJ2-6, with D unclear. The CDR3 spans 18 residues. Trimming shortened V by 2 bases and J by 4 bases, and 18 bases separated the two germline ends. CDR1 is MNHEY and CDR2 is SVGEGT in the germline V gene. CDR3 DNA: TGTGCCAGCAGTTACCCCCTGAATAGTGGATCGGGGGCCAACGTCCTGACTTTC. Translation: CASSYPLNSGSGANVLTF.

The chain couples TRBV4-1 to TRBJ1-2; TRBD1 aligns across 7 bases. The V and J ends lost 1 base and 5 bases, in that order; junction bases with no gene match: 7. This CDR3 is 15 amino acids long. Germline V gene sequence: CDR1 MGHRA, CDR2 YSYEKL. CDR3 coding DNA: TGCGCCAGCAGCCAAGGACAGGGTGACCTTTATGGCTACACCTTC. The encoded protein is CASSQGQGDLYGYTF.

This clone has more than one count but fewer than ten. The J gene is TRBJ1-6, the V gene TRBV7-9; D ambiguous. V was trimmed by 3 bases and J by 8 bases, leaving 11 bases between them. This CDR3 spans 14 amino acids. Germline values: CDR1 SEHNR, CDR2 FQNEAQ (reference sequence). The CDR3 here is CASSFEPRDSPLHF. The CDR3 DNA reads as TGTGCCAGCAGCTTTGAGCCGAGGGATTCACCCCTCCACTTT.